Below are 24 T cell receptor beta chains sequenced from a single sample in a study of tumor-infiltrating lymphocytes in primary liver carcinoma (dated by TCRdb to about 2017). Blood RNA was extracted from unsorted whole blood using TRIzol reagent, and germline DNA was obtained with the DNeasy Blood & Tissue kit. Sequencing instrument: Illumina HiSeq 2500. Starting from approximately 0.5 ug total RNA, TCRbeta-specific cDNA was produced by reverse transcription with a constant-region primer and ProtoScript II reverse transcriptase. Three nested multiplex PCR rounds, following a slightly modified ARM-PCR procedure, were used to build the TCRbeta libraries. Each of the first two PCR rounds ran for approximately 10 cycles using multiplex TRBV1-TRBV30 forward primers together with a Cbeta reverse primer. TCRdb trimmed the raw reads at Q25, called clones with MiXCR and kept productive beta chains. Each CDR3 protein gets just one entry, which takes the most common genes and DNA from the rows behind it. In this sample the table shows 300,000 to 400,000 distinct CDR3 sequences, 65% of which occur a single time. In total, the top ten clones hold approximately 5.9% of the sample.

Input material: peripheral blood. These receptors were taken from a man aged 35-49 years with primary liver carcinoma and hepatitis B virus infection.

Regarding this clonotype: Just one base apart from a much larger clone, this may be a read error. The chain links TRBV11-3 to TRBJ2-1, with D perhaps matching TRBD2 (5 bases). Between the trimmed V and J ends, which lost 3 bases and 10 bases, there was a span of 16 bases. In germline, CDR1 is SGHNT, CDR2 YENEEA. This CDR3 comprises 14 residues. DNA of the CDR3: TGTGCCAGCAGCTTTAATAGCGAGAGTAGGGAGCAGTTCTTC. It encodes CASSFNSESREQFF.

A remark on this clonotype: Germline is not matched at one junction end, which may reflect a read error. The rearrangement links TRBV4-2 to TRBJ2-1, with D unresolved. This CDR3 has 19 residues. Germline assignment: CDR1 LGHNA and CDR2 YNFKEQ. As DNA, the CDR3 is TGTGCCAGCAGCCAAGAGGGTTTTCTGTGGTCACTGAGCGACAATGCGCAGTTCTTC. Amino acid sequence: CASSQEGFLWSLSDNAQFF.

As regards this clonotype: The missing conserved phenylalanine or tryptophan at the end of this CDR3 makes a read error likely. The V call is TRBV7-8, the J call TRBJ2-1, with D possibly being TRBD1 (5 bases). Germline CDR1 and CDR2: SGHVS and FQNEAQ. The CDR3 runs to 15 residues. The CDR3 nucleotides are TGTACCATCAGCTCCGCACGCGGACAAGGCAATGAGCAGTTCTTG. Its protein product is CTISSARGQGNEQFL.

As to this clonotype: The final CDR3 position lacks the conserved phenylalanine or tryptophan, pointing to a likely read error. The V and J genes are TRBV28 and TRBJ1-4, with D uncertain. The CDR3 contains 14 residues. The germline V gene encodes CDR1 MDHEN and CDR2 SYDVKM. The V end lost 5 bases, the J end lost 0 bases, and 7 bases lay between the germline ends. The CDR3 loop is CASSTDATNEKLFL. The CDR3 coding sequence is TGTGCCAGCAGTACAGATGCAACTAATGAAAAACTGTTTCTT.

The rearrangement uses TRBV11-2 and TRBJ2-7; 8 bases agree with TRBD2. There are 16 residues in the CDR3. With V trimmed by 1 base and J by 3 bases, 8 bases remained unmatched. The V gene's germline CDR1 is SGHAT and CDR2 FQNNGV. CDR3 nucleotides: TGTGCCAGCAGCTTAGGTGGGACTAGAGGGATCTACGAGCAGTACTTC. As protein: CASSLGGTRGIYEQYF.

Concerning this clonotype itself: A junction end diverges from the germline sequence, so it may reflect a read error. The V call is TRBV11-2, the J call TRBJ2-7; 12 bases line up with TRBD2. The CDR3 length is 17 residues. CDR1 is SGHAT and CDR2 is FQNNGV in the germline V gene. The DNA of the CDR3 is TGTACCACCAGCTTAACACTAGCGGGAGGTTTCTCCTACGGGCAGTACTTC. It codes for CTTSLTLAGGFSYGQYF.

This clonotype was detected once. Since a much larger clone is just one base distant, this may be a read error. The chain combines TRBV6-2 or TRBV6-3 with TRBJ1-5, with D unresolved. The CDR3 consists of 15 residues. Trimming cost V 10 bases and J 4 bases, with 20 bases left between them. Germline V CDR1 and CDR2: MNHEY, SVGEGT. The CDR3 reads CATAESFVLNQPQHF. The CDR3 nucleotides are TGTGCCACCGCCGAATCGTTTGTACTGAATCAGCCCCAGCATTTT.

This clonotype was counted once. The junction and the germline gene differ at one end; a read error may be behind it. This chain uses TRBV6-2 or TRBV6-3 with TRBJ2-1; no reliable D call. Germline assignment: CDR1 MNHEY and CDR2 SVGEGT. The CDR3 is 15 amino acids. The CDR3 protein is CASSLISISYNEQFF. The CDR3 region has the DNA TGCGCCAGCAGTTTAATCTCAATCTCCTACAATGAGCAGTTCTTC.

This clonotype was detected many times. V is TRBV11-2 and J is TRBJ2-4; D may match TRBD1 or TRBD2 (5 bases each). V was pared by 0 bases and J by 13 bases, with 16 bases between. Germline lookup yields CDR1 SGHAT and CDR2 FQNNGV. This CDR3 is built from 14 residues. CDR3 amino acids: CASSLDQGRGFQYF. The DNA for the CDR3 is TGTGCCAGCAGCTTAGATCAGGGCAGAGGGTTCCAGTACTTC.

The chain links TRBV18 to TRBJ1-5; TRBD1 matches at 7 bases. Looked up from germline, CDR1 is KGHSH and CDR2 is LQKENI. CDR3 length: 14 amino acids. J gave up 5 bases and V 5 bases, and 6 bases lay outside the gene matches. The CDR3: CASSTRQGYQPQHF. Here the CDR3 DNA reads TGTGCCAGCTCAACCAGACAGGGTTATCAGCCCCAGCATTTT.

In this sample, this clonotype turned up a few times. The rearrangement links TRBV7-9 to TRBJ1-1; weak D call: TRBD1 (6 bases). Germline assignment: CDR1 SEHNR and CDR2 FQNEAQ (reference sequence). V lost 4 bases, J lost 10 bases, and 25 bases lay in between. The CDR3 covers 16 residues. CDR3 DNA sequence: TGTGCCAGCAGCTCGGGACAAGGGACGAGATTTGCTGGAGCTTTCTTT. It is translated as CASSSGQGTRFAGAFF.

The chain combines TRBV6-5 with TRBJ2-7; possible D gene TRBD2, 6 bases. Germline loops: CDR1 MNHEY, CDR2 SVGAGI. The length of the CDR3 is 15 residues. Trimming left V 5 bases short and J 3 bases short, with 17 bases between. CDR3 DNA sequence: TGTGCCAGCAGTCAAGAATCGGGACTTGTCTACGAGCAGTACTTC. Its translation is CASSQESGLVYEQYF.

At least ten counts were recorded for this clonotype. V usage is TRBV6-2 or TRBV6-3 and J usage is TRBJ2-4; 12 bases are shared with TRBD2. The trim removed 7 bases at V and 13 bases at J, leaving 8 bases unmatched. The CDR3 runs to 13 residues. Germline CDR1 reads MNHEY; CDR2 reads SVGEGT. CDR3 in DNA: TGTGCCAGCACCATTACTAGCGGGGGGATCCAGTACTTC. Its translation: CASTITSGGIQYF.

There are many counts of this clonotype. V and J are TRBV5-5 and TRBJ2-5; the D is unclear. This CDR3 has 14 amino acids. Trimming left V 0 bases short and J 2 bases short, with 8 bases between. Germline CDR1 is SGHKS and CDR2 is YYEKEE (reference sequence). In DNA, the CDR3 is TGTGCCAGCAGCTTGGTGCCAGGTCAAGAGACCCAGTACTTC. Translation: CASSLVPGQETQYF.

Of note for this clonotype: A much larger clone lies one base from this, so it may be a read error. The V call is TRBV6-5, the J call TRBJ1-1, with 7 bases identical to TRBD1. The CDR3 spans 14 residues. Germline V lookup: CDR1 MNHEY, CDR2 SVGAGI. The CDR3, as DNA: TGTGCCAGCATTAGAGGGGGCGCGGGTACTGAAGTTTTCTTT. Its translation: CASIRGGAGTEVFF.

As regards this clonotype: Since a much larger clone is just one base distant, this may be a read error. The chain couples TRBV10-3 to TRBJ2-7, with 8 bases aligning to TRBD2. Per germline, CDR1 ENHRY and CDR2 SYGVKD. V lost 4 bases to trimming and J lost 3 bases; unmatched junction nucleotides: 5. This CDR3 has 14 amino acids. CDR3 DNA sequence: TGTGCCATCAGTGGGGCGGGAGGCCTCTACGAGCAGTACTTC. Residues: CAISGAGGLYEQYF.

This clonotype was picked up many times. The chain joins TRBV12-3 or TRBV12-4 to TRBJ1-4; D is undetermined. Trimming removed 2 bases from V and 7 bases from J, with 11 bases in between. This CDR3 has 14 residues. The DNA of the CDR3 is TGTGCCAGCAGTTTAACCCAGGCGGGTGAAAAACTGTTTTTT. Amino acid sequence: CASSLTQAGEKLFF.

Comments on this clonotype: This sequence may be a read error, since a much larger clone differs from it by one base. The chain combines TRBV6-6 with TRBJ1-2; D gene unclear. The germline gives CDR1 MNHNY, CDR2 SVGAGI (reference sequence). The CDR3 is made up of 13 amino acids. CDR3 in DNA: TGTGCCAACAGTCCGGGCCTAAACTATGGCTACACCTTC. It codes for CANSPGLNYGYTF.

The chain recombines TRBV5-6 with TRBJ1-2; the D gene is possibly TRBD1 (6 bases). V lost 1 base and J 7 bases, leaving 23 bases between the germline ends. Germline lookup yields CDR1 SGHDT and CDR2 YYEEEE. This CDR3 spans 17 amino acids. The CDR3 loop is CASSLLGAQGTLGGYTF. CDR3 in DNA: TGTGCCAGCAGCTTGTTAGGCGCACAGGGCACCTTGGGTGGCTACACCTTC.

The chain joins TRBV12-3 or TRBV12-4 to TRBJ2-2; perhaps D is TRBD1 or TRBD2 (5 bases each). This CDR3 contains 17 residues. V was shortened by 6 bases and J by 3 bases, with 20 bases between the two germline ends. The CDR3 nucleotides read TGTGCCAGCAGCTTACGGGCGTGGGGGAGACACACCGGGGAGCTGTTTTTT. Protein sequence: CASSLRAWGRHTGELFF.

This chain connects TRBV28 to TRBJ2-4, with 12 bases identical to TRBD2. V was clipped by 5 bases and J by 0 bases; unmatched bases: 8. Germline V lookup: CDR1 MDHEN, CDR2 SYDVKM. The length of the CDR3 is 18 residues. CDR3 DNA: TGTGCCAGCAGTCCCGGACTAGCGGGACCCGCAGCCAAAAACATTCAGTACTTC. Its protein is CASSPGLAGPAAKNIQYF.

In the case of this clonotype: A much larger clone differs by one base, so this may be a read error. Because the CDR3 is missing its conserved closing phenylalanine or tryptophan, this is likely a read error. The chain employs TRBV14 and TRBJ2-7; TRBD1 agrees at 7 bases. The V gene end was trimmed by 3 bases and the J gene end by 2 bases; junction bases not matched to a gene: 13. The germline V gene has CDR1 SGHDN and CDR2 FVKESK. CDR3 length: 17 amino acids. The CDR3 reads CASSQSNLRTGAYEQYS. DNA for the CDR3: TGTGCCAGCAGCCAGTCCAATCTCCGGACAGGAGCCTACGAGCAGTACTCC.

The chain links TRBV6-1 to TRBJ2-1; tentative D call: TRBD2 (5 bases). The CDR3 spans 17 residues. V lost 6 bases and J 0 bases, leaving 18 bases between the germline ends. Germline CDR1 MNHNS, CDR2 SASEGT. CDR3 sequence reads: CASSPISVSSSYNEQFF. For the CDR3, the DNA is TGTGCCAGCAGCCCAATTAGCGTGTCGAGCTCCTACAATGAGCAGTTCTTC.

This clonotype was seen a handful of times. This chain uses TRBV30 with TRBJ2-4; D gene ambiguous. Trimming removed 0 bases from V and 1 base from J, with 10 bases in between. The CDR3 totals 15 residues. Germline CDR1 and CDR2: GTSNPN and SVGIG (reference sequence). The CDR3 sequence is CAWSVGRTAKNIQYF. The CDR3 bases are TGTGCCTGGAGTGTGGGTCGGACCGCCAAAAACATTCAGTACTTC.